A selection of T cell receptor beta chains follows, all from one sample in a study of cytomegalovirus exposure and HLA in healthy donors. TCRdb's table, derived via immunoSEQ multiplex PCR, lists solely in-frame clones and lacks some. The sample lists about 180,000 clones; just over 75% were seen once. The sequenced material came from PBMCs. The receptors stem from a man younger than 30 in good health and CMV-seronegative. Each CDR3 is given with its conserved first and last residue. Fields, in order: J gene, clone size, CDR3 length, V gene, D gene, CDR3 DNA, CDR3 protein. D genes are given only for firm matches. Size is omitted from some rows. Given values are once, few, many or a class for expanded clones.

J gene: TRBJ1-2
clone size: .
CDR3 length: 14
V gene: TRBV9
D gene: .
CDR3 DNA: TGTGCCAGCAGCCCAGGGTCGGACATATATGGCTACACCTTC
CDR3 protein: CASSPGSDIYGYTF

J gene: TRBJ2-7
clone size: .
CDR3 length: 16
V gene: TRBV21-1
D gene: .
CDR3 DNA: TGTGCCAGCAGCACTCGGGAACCCATAGATTACTACGAGCAGTACTTC
CDR3 protein: CASSTREPIDYYEQYF

J gene: TRBJ2-5
clone size: .
CDR3 length: 11
V gene: TRBV6-1
D gene: .
CDR3 DNA: TGTGCCAGCCGGACATTAGAGACCCAGTACTTC
CDR3 protein: CASRTLETQYF

J gene: TRBJ1-1
clone size: .
CDR3 length: 14
V gene: TRBV23-1
D gene: .
CDR3 DNA: TGCGCCAGCAGTCAAAGGGGTACGAACACTGAAGCTTTCTTT
CDR3 protein: CASSQRGTNTEAFF

J gene: TRBJ2-2
clone size: .
CDR3 length: 16
V gene: TRBV4-3
D gene: .
CDR3 DNA: TGCGCCAGCAGCCAAGACAGGGTCGGGAACACCGGGGAGCTGTTTTTT
CDR3 protein: CASSQDRVGNTGELFF

J gene: TRBJ2-7
clone size: .
CDR3 length: 12
V gene: TRBV7-6
D gene: TRBD2
CDR3 DNA: TGTGCCAGCAGCATGCGGGGGGGCGAGCAGTACTTC
CDR3 protein: CASSMRGGEQYF

J gene: TRBJ2-3
clone size: .
CDR3 length: 18
V gene: TRBV9
D gene: .
CDR3 DNA: TGTGCCAGCAGCGTCCCTAGGGCCCCGGGGGGCGGGACAGATACGCAGTATTTT
CDR3 protein: CASSVPRAPGGGTDTQYF

J gene: TRBJ2-1
clone size: .
CDR3 length: 14
V gene: TRBV6-6
D gene: TRBD2
CDR3 DNA: TGTGCCAGCAGTTACTCTAGCGGGAGCGATGAGCAGTTCTTC
CDR3 protein: CASSYSSGSDEQFF

J gene: TRBJ2-7
clone size: .
CDR3 length: 14
V gene: TRBV2
D gene: TRBD1
CDR3 DNA: TGTGCCAGCGGAACCTACAGGGGTTGGTACGAGCAGTACTTC
CDR3 protein: CASGTYRGWYEQYF

J gene: TRBJ1-4
clone size: few
CDR3 length: 14
V gene: TRBV19
D gene: .
CDR3 DNA: TGTGCCAGTAGTTACCTAGGGGCCGGGGAAAAACTGTTTTTT
CDR3 protein: CASSYLGAGEKLFF

J gene: TRBJ2-7
clone size: .
CDR3 length: 14
V gene: TRBV11-1
D gene: .
CDR3 DNA: TGTGCCAGCAGCTTAGCGCAGGTGGACTACGAGCAGTACTTC
CDR3 protein: CASSLAQVDYEQYF

J gene: TRBJ1-2
clone size: .
CDR3 length: 14
V gene: TRBV7-3
D gene: TRBD1
CDR3 DNA: TGTGCCAGCAGCGTTGCAGGGGGTGGCTATGGCTACACCTTC
CDR3 protein: CASSVAGGGYGYTF

J gene: TRBJ1-1
clone size: .
CDR3 length: 14
V gene: TRBV6-5
D gene: .
CDR3 DNA: TGTGCCAGCAGCCATGGCAGGTCCTACACTGAAGCTTTCTTT
CDR3 protein: CASSHGRSYTEAFF

J gene: TRBJ2-5
clone size: .
CDR3 length: 14
V gene: TRBV9
D gene: .
CDR3 DNA: TGTGCCAGCAGCGTAGCCCCTAGAACGGAGACCCAGTACTTC
CDR3 protein: CASSVAPRTETQYF

J gene: TRBJ1-1
clone size: .
CDR3 length: 13
V gene: TRBV6-1
D gene: .
CDR3 DNA: TGTGCCAGCAGTCCCACCAGGTTCACTGAAGCTTTCTTT
CDR3 protein: CASSPTRFTEAFF

J gene: TRBJ1-1
clone size: .
CDR3 length: 13
V gene: TRBV13
D gene: .
CDR3 DNA: TGTGCCAGCACCCTTGCCGGTCGTACCGAAGCTTTCTTT
CDR3 protein: CASTLAGRTEAFF

J gene: TRBJ1-5
clone size: .
CDR3 length: 15
V gene: TRBV18
D gene: .
CDR3 DNA: TGTGCCAGCTCACCAGGGGCAGGGGGCAATCAGCCCCAGCATTTT
CDR3 protein: CASSPGAGGNQPQHF

J gene: TRBJ2-3
clone size: few
CDR3 length: 15
V gene: TRBV19
D gene: TRBD1
CDR3 DNA: TGTGCCAGTAGTATTAGGCAGGGGGTGGCAGATACGCAGTATTTT
CDR3 protein: CASSIRQGVADTQYF

J gene: TRBJ2-1
clone size: once
CDR3 length: 16
V gene: TRBV11-2
D gene: .
CDR3 DNA: TGTGCCAGCAGCTCCACTCGCGCAAGCTCCTACAATGAGCAGTTCTTC
CDR3 protein: CASSSTRASSYNEQFF

J gene: TRBJ1-3
clone size: .
CDR3 length: 16
V gene: TRBV4-3
D gene: TRBD1
CDR3 DNA: TGCGCCAGCAGCCAAGATGGACAGGTATCCGGAAACACCATATATTTT
CDR3 protein: CASSQDGQVSGNTIYF

J gene: TRBJ1-2
clone size: few
CDR3 length: 12
V gene: TRBV2
D gene: TRBD1
CDR3 DNA: TGTGCCAGCGTTCGACAGGGGGCTGGCTACACCTTC
CDR3 protein: CASVRQGAGYTF

J gene: TRBJ1-1
clone size: .
CDR3 length: 18
V gene: TRBV19
D gene: .
CDR3 DNA: TGTGCCAGTAGTATAGAGAAGTGGAGGGGGGGATCGAACACTGAAGCTTTCTTT
CDR3 protein: CASSIEKWRGGSNTEAFF

J gene: TRBJ2-7
clone size: .
CDR3 length: 15
V gene: TRBV5-1
D gene: TRBD2
CDR3 DNA: TGCGCCAGCAGCTTCGGGGGGGACCCCTTCTACGAGCAGTACTTC
CDR3 protein: CASSFGGDPFYEQYF

J gene: TRBJ2-2
clone size: .
CDR3 length: 17
V gene: TRBV4-3
D gene: TRBD2
CDR3 DNA: TGCGCCAGCAGCCAAGAGGGGGAGCCGGGAGGAGTCGGGGAGCTGTTTTTT
CDR3 protein: CASSQEGEPGGVGELFF

J gene: TRBJ2-3
clone size: .
CDR3 length: 14
V gene: TRBV6-4
D gene: TRBD2
CDR3 DNA: TGTGCCAGCAGCCGACTAGCGGGGGGAGATACGCAGTATTTT
CDR3 protein: CASSRLAGGDTQYF

J gene: TRBJ1-1
clone size: .
CDR3 length: 14
V gene: TRBV6-1
D gene: .
CDR3 DNA: TGTGCCAGCAGTGAAGCGCTTCCAGGGTTCGAAGCTTTCTTT
CDR3 protein: CASSEALPGFEAFF

J gene: TRBJ2-5
clone size: .
CDR3 length: 14
V gene: TRBV7-8
D gene: .
CDR3 DNA: TGTGCCAGCAGCTTAGCGCAGATGCGGCGGACCCAGTACTTC
CDR3 protein: CASSLAQMRRTQYF

J gene: TRBJ1-6
clone size: .
CDR3 length: 18
V gene: TRBV5-1
D gene: .
CDR3 DNA: TGCGCCAGCAGCTTGGTGGGGGCTACAGGGTCGGGGAATTCACCCCTCCACTTT
CDR3 protein: CASSLVGATGSGNSPLHF

J gene: TRBJ2-2
clone size: .
CDR3 length: 13
V gene: TRBV27
D gene: .
CDR3 DNA: TGTGCCAGCAGTGCAGCGAACACCGGGGAGCTGTTTTTT
CDR3 protein: CASSAANTGELFF

J gene: TRBJ1-1
clone size: .
CDR3 length: 12
V gene: TRBV2
D gene: TRBD1
CDR3 DNA: TGTGCCAGCAGACTCGACAGGGCGGAAGCTTTCTTT
CDR3 protein: CASRLDRAEAFF

J gene: TRBJ2-7
clone size: .
CDR3 length: 15
V gene: TRBV6-5
D gene: TRBD1
CDR3 DNA: TGTGCCAGCAAAAAAGCCGGGACAGGGTTCTACGAGCAGTACTTC
CDR3 protein: CASKKAGTGFYEQYF

J gene: TRBJ2-1
clone size: .
CDR3 length: 14
V gene: TRBV14
D gene: .
CDR3 DNA: TGTGCCAGCAGCCAAGCTCCTTCGGGGGATGAGCAGTTCTTC
CDR3 protein: CASSQAPSGDEQFF

J gene: TRBJ2-4
clone size: .
CDR3 length: 19
V gene: TRBV7-9
D gene: .
CDR3 DNA: TGTGCCAGCAGCTTAGTAAGGGCGGGGAACTATCTAGCCAAAAACATTCAGTACTTC
CDR3 protein: CASSLVRAGNYLAKNIQYF

J gene: TRBJ1-1
clone size: .
CDR3 length: 15
V gene: TRBV18
D gene: TRBD1
CDR3 DNA: TGTGCCAGCTCACTAAACAGGGGCTGGGGCACTGAAGCTTTCTTT
CDR3 protein: CASSLNRGWGTEAFF

J gene: TRBJ2-1
clone size: few
CDR3 length: 15
V gene: TRBV6-1
D gene: TRBD2
CDR3 DNA: TGTGCCAGCAGTGAATTCGCGGGGGTTAACAATGAGCAGTTCTTC
CDR3 protein: CASSEFAGVNNEQFF

J gene: TRBJ1-1
clone size: .
CDR3 length: 16
V gene: TRBV11-2
D gene: TRBD1
CDR3 DNA: TGTGCCAGCAGCTCCGGGGAACAGGGGGGGAACACTGAAGCTTTCTTT
CDR3 protein: CASSSGEQGGNTEAFF

J gene: TRBJ2-3
clone size: .
CDR3 length: 15
V gene: TRBV18
D gene: .
CDR3 DNA: TGTGCCAGCTCACCATTGGGGGGTAGCACAGATACGCAGTATTTT
CDR3 protein: CASSPLGGSTDTQYF

J gene: TRBJ2-7
clone size: .
CDR3 length: 15
V gene: TRBV18
D gene: .
CDR3 DNA: TGTGCCAGCTCACTTATAGGGGGTAAGGACTACGAGCAGTACTTC
CDR3 protein: CASSLIGGKDYEQYF

J gene: TRBJ2-1
clone size: .
CDR3 length: 16
V gene: TRBV6-5
D gene: .
CDR3 DNA: TGTGCCAGCAGTTACCTCGGGACAAATTCCTACAATGAGCAGTTCTTC
CDR3 protein: CASSYLGTNSYNEQFF

J gene: TRBJ2-1
clone size: .
CDR3 length: 19
V gene: TRBV7-2
D gene: TRBD2
CDR3 DNA: TGTGCCAGCAGCTCGAAAATCTTATCCGGGACTAGCGGTAACAATGAGCAGTTCTTC
CDR3 protein: CASSSKILSGTSGNNEQFF

J gene: TRBJ2-7
clone size: .
CDR3 length: 19
V gene: TRBV7-2
D gene: .
CDR3 DNA: TGTGCCAGCAGCGAGGGAGGGTTGGCAGGGGCCCTTTTTAGGTACGAGCAGTACTTC
CDR3 protein: CASSEGGLAGALFRYEQYF

J gene: TRBJ2-1
clone size: .
CDR3 length: 13
V gene: TRBV5-1
D gene: .
CDR3 DNA: TGCGCCAGCAGCAGGGACTCCAGAAATGAGCAGTTCTTC
CDR3 protein: CASSRDSRNEQFF

J gene: TRBJ1-1
clone size: .
CDR3 length: 13
V gene: TRBV4-3
D gene: .
CDR3 DNA: TGCGCCAGCAGCCACCACGGTGACACTGAAGCTTTCTTT
CDR3 protein: CASSHHGDTEAFF

J gene: TRBJ1-1
clone size: .
CDR3 length: 15
V gene: TRBV6-5
D gene: .
CDR3 DNA: TGTGCCAGCAGTTACTCAGCCCTCAGGCCCTGTGGAGCTTTCTTT
CDR3 protein: CASSYSALRPCGAFF

J gene: TRBJ1-1
clone size: .
CDR3 length: 16
V gene: TRBV4-2
D gene: TRBD1
CDR3 DNA: TGTGCCAGCAGCCAAGAACTCCGACAGGGAAGCACTGAAGCTTTCTTT
CDR3 protein: CASSQELRQGSTEAFF

J gene: TRBJ2-5
clone size: .
CDR3 length: 14
V gene: TRBV5-1
D gene: .
CDR3 DNA: TGCGCCAGCAGCTTGGAAGCCCGAAAAGAGACCCAGTACTTC
CDR3 protein: CASSLEARKETQYF

J gene: TRBJ1-6
clone size: .
CDR3 length: 13
V gene: TRBV30
D gene: TRBD1
CDR3 DNA: TGTGCCTGGAACAGGGGGACTAATTCACCCCTCCACTTT
CDR3 protein: CAWNRGTNSPLHF

J gene: TRBJ1-1
clone size: .
CDR3 length: 13
V gene: TRBV14
D gene: .
CDR3 DNA: TGTGCCAGCAGCCTACAGTTTTTCACTGAAGCTTTCTTT
CDR3 protein: CASSLQFFTEAFF

J gene: TRBJ1-3
clone size: .
CDR3 length: 14
V gene: TRBV5-1
D gene: .
CDR3 DNA: TGCGCCAGCAGCTCCGGGATATCTGGAAACACCATATATTTT
CDR3 protein: CASSSGISGNTIYF

J gene: TRBJ2-3
clone size: .
CDR3 length: 15
V gene: TRBV11-3
D gene: .
CDR3 DNA: TGTGCCAGCAGCTTAGAGTCCCTCAGCACAGATACACAGTATTTT
CDR3 protein: CASSLESLSTDTQYF